Listed here is a single TCR beta chain. Its target is unknown. The CDR3 totals 13 residues. Germline lookup yields CDR1 SQVTM and CDR2 ANQGSEA. With 4 bases removed from V and 2 bases from J, the gap between germline ends came to 11 bases. The table came from immunoSEQ multiplex PCR; TCRdb's copy has only in-frame clones and leaves some out. This sample has 70,000 to 95,000 clones, with 85% to 90% found just once. These data belong to a study of identifying expanded T cells in peripheral blood. Study results and caveats: Approximately two-week clone count variance significantly increased as total template count grew. Over about two and four weeks, about 15 and 19 clones changed, versus 1.2 between replicates.

Healthy donors had no documented immune events, such as infections, while sampled. Sequenced sample: blood. The chain links TRBV29-1 to TRBJ1-2; D is unclear. The TCR was taken from a person aged 18-70 years in good health. CDR3 DNA sequence: TGCAGCGTTGCCGCTGAAACGAACTATGGCTACACCTTC. It encodes CSVAAETNYGYTF.